Below, 8 T cell receptor beta chains from the same sample are listed, as sequenced in a study of T cells in Graves' hyperthyroidism and ophthalmopathy. Researchers took RNA transcripts and amplified the TCR beta CDR3 regions from them. Primed by the HTBI set, a first-round RT-PCR was run on the TCR CDR3. TCRdb processed the multiplex PCR reads anew with MiXCR; each CDR3 protein has one entry. The sample contains roughly 500,000 distinct CDR3 sequences, 46% of which appear only once. The sample was peripheral blood or thyroid tissue (not recorded which). The source of these receptors is an adult woman with Graves' disease, either hyperthyroidism or ophthalmopathy (not recorded which).

A note on this clonotype: Just one base apart from a much larger clone, this may be a read error. The rearrangement links TRBV9 to TRBJ2-2; a weak D match, TRBD2 (6 bases). Germline lookup yields CDR1 SGDLS and CDR2 YYNGEE. CDR3 length: 14 amino acids. The CDR3 DNA reads TGTGCCAGCAGCTTATCCGGGTACCCCGGGGGGCTGTTTTTT. Residues: CASSLSGYPGGLFF.

With regard to this clonotype: A read error may account for a junction end that differs from germline. The chain is built from TRBV19 and TRBJ2-7; D is tentatively TRBD1 or TRBD2 (5 bases each). CDR3 length: 13 residues. Germline lookup yields CDR1 LNHDA and CDR2 SQIVND (reference sequence). CDR3 in DNA: TGTGCCAGTAGCCCGGGACGGCGCTACGAGCGGTACTTC. Protein sequence: CASSPGRRYERYF.

V is TRBV29-1 and J is TRBJ1-2; the D is unclear. The germline V and J ends were trimmed by 1 base and 6 bases, with 12 bases remaining between them. This CDR3 region has 13 residues. CDR1 is SQVTM, CDR2 ANQGSEA, per germline. The CDR3 nucleotides are TGCAGCGTTGAAGGGGGTGGGCTTCATGGCTACACCTTC. It is translated as CSVEGGGLHGYTF.

The J gene is TRBJ1-1, the V gene TRBV2, with D possibly TRBD1 on 5 matching bases. The germline V gene encodes CDR1 SNHLY and CDR2 FYNNEI. V was clipped by 8 bases and J by 5 bases, with 18 bases between them. The CDR3 totals 14 residues. The CDR3 loop is CASGTGVRRTEAFF. DNA for the CDR3: TGTGCCAGCGGGACCGGGGTCCGGAGGACTGAAGCTTTCTTT.

This chain joins TRBV15 and TRBJ1-2; 7 nucleotides align to TRBD1. The CDR3 length is 19 residues. The germline CDR1 and CDR2 sequences are LNHNV and YYDKDF (reference sequence). Trimming at V came to 0 bases and at J to 8 bases, leaving 21 bases not matched to a gene. The CDR3 here is CATSRDASTTSRGGQGYTF. The CDR3 bases are TGTGCCACCAGCAGAGATGCCAGCACAACCTCGAGAGGGGGCCAAGGCTACACCTTC.

This clonotype was seen just once. The gene calls are TRBV11-2 and TRBJ2-5; perhaps TRBD2 as D (6 bases). With 0 bases removed from V and 5 bases from J, the gap between germline ends came to 19 bases. This CDR3 has 17 amino acids. Germline loops: CDR1 SGHAT, CDR2 FQNNGV. The CDR3 DNA is TGTGCCAGCAGCTTAGAAGGGTGGGTCGGGAGTAGTGAGACCCAGTACTTC. It encodes CASSLEGWVGSSETQYF.

The V and J genes are TRBV29-1 and TRBJ2-7; 7 bases are a match to TRBD1. V dropped 4 bases and J dropped 0; count of bases not matched to a gene: 6. CDR3 length: 14 amino acids. Germline values: CDR1 SQVTM, CDR2 ANQGSEA. This chain's CDR3 is CSVASRDSSYEQYF. The CDR3 nucleotides are TGCAGCGTTGCGAGCCGGGACAGCTCCTACGAGCAGTACTTC.

V gene TRBV11-2 combines with J gene TRBJ2-5, with D uncertain. Per the germline V gene, CDR1 is SGHAT and CDR2 is FQNNGV. The V gene lost 5 bases and the J gene lost 7 bases, with 14 bases spanning the gap. The CDR3 totals 13 residues. The CDR3 DNA follows: TGTGCCAGCAGCACTTACACGGAAGGGACCCAGTACTTC. Translated, it gives CASSTYTEGTQYF. The variable domain in full, with the rest retrieved from reference TRBV11-2 and TRBJ2-5, is EAGVAQSPRYKIIEKRQSVAFWCNPISGHATLYWYQQILGQGPKLLIQFQNNGVVDDSQLPKDRFSAERLKGVDSTLKIQPAKLEDSAVYLCASSTYTEGTQYFGPGTRLLVL.